This T cell receptor (beta chain) was sequenced during a study of T cell repertoires in ileal Crohn's disease. TCRdb's copy holds only in-frame clones and misses some; the assay was immunoSEQ multiplex PCR. The profile shows tens of thousands of clones, about 81% of them singletons. General study findings and limits: Clonality above 26.8% at surgery always came with endoscopic recurrence. Active smokers at surgery had more clonal expansions than non-smokers.

To note about this clone: The antigen is not known.

The sequence was collected from an adult with Crohn's disease. Sequences were obtained from ileal tissue.

Here the CDR3 reads CASSQVHWASGGRAYEQYF. DNA for the CDR3: TGTGCCAGCAGCCAAGTGCATTGGGCTAGCGGGGGGAGGGCCTACGAGCAGTACTTC. V usage is TRBV7-2 and J usage is TRBJ2-7; 11 bases are a match to TRBD2. CDR3 length equals 19 residues. Trimming at V came to 5 bases and at J to 2 bases, leaving 17 bases not matched to a gene. Germline V gives CDR1 SGHTA, CDR2 FQGNSA.